Listed below are T cell receptor beta chains from one sample, sequenced in a study of blood T cell repertoires in COVID-19. Here immunoSEQ multiplex PCR was the method, and the copy in TCRdb shows in-frame clones only, minus some. Of under 250,000 clones listed, 70% to 90% are singletons. The source material was peripheral blood. All receptors derive from a man in his fifties with COVID-19, enrolled during active disease. CDR3s include the opening cysteine and the closing phenylalanine or tryptophan. The D gene is left open where the match is weak. A row's size may be missing; if present it is once, few, many or a size class.

j_call clone_size d_call v_call cdr3_nt cdr3_aa
TRBJ2-7 . TRBD1 TRBV28 TGTGCCAGCAGTTTAACACAGGGGGCGGGAGAGCAGTACTTC CASSLTQGAGEQYF
TRBJ1-2 . TRBD1 TRBV19 TGTGCCAGTACCACGGACAGGGGGATCTATGGCTACACCTTC CASTTDRGIYGYTF
TRBJ2-3 . TRBD1 TRBV29-1 TGCAGCGTTGAGGCCAGGGGGTTGGCAGATACGCAGTATTTT CSVEARGLADTQYF
TRBJ2-2 . TRBD1 TRBV15 TGTGCCACCAGCAAGGGACAGCCGAACACCGGGGAGCTGTTTTTT CATSKGQPNTGELFF
TRBJ2-5 . . TRBV7-3 TGTGCCAGCAGCAAGGGGGACATTCCGGGAGAGACCCAGTACTTC CASSKGDIPGETQYF
TRBJ2-3 . . TRBV24-1 TGTGCCACCAGAACCCGGGACACCAGCACAGATACGCAGTATTTT CATRTRDTSTDTQYF
TRBJ2-2 . TRBD1 TRBV6-6 TGTGCCAGCATCTTAGGGGGCGAGGGCGGGGAGCTGTTTTTT CASILGGEGGELFF
TRBJ2-5 few . TRBV21-1 TGTGCCAGCAGCGAAGGGGGCAGGGTAACTCTTTGGGAGACCCAGTACTTC CASSEGGRVTLWETQYF
TRBJ1-3 . . TRBV6-1 TGTGCCAGCAGTGAAGAATACGCAGGGGCATGGCCCGGTTCTGGAAACACCATATATTTT CASSEEYAGAWPGSGNTIYF
TRBJ1-6 . TRBD1 TRBV19 TGTGCCAGTAGTATCTCAGGACAGGATAATTCACCCCTCCACTTT CASSISGQDNSPLHF
TRBJ2-3 . . TRBV5-1 TGCGCCAGCAGCTTGGTAGGGGCCACAGATACGCAGTATTTT CASSLVGATDTQYF
TRBJ2-1 . . TRBV6-2/TRBV6-3 TGTGCCAGCAGTTACGAACAGGGCAATGAGCAGTTCTTC CASSYEQGNEQFF
TRBJ1-3 once . TRBV5-5 TGTGCCAGCAGCCCGAGACCGGGGGGTCCAAGACTCTCTGGAAACACCATATATTTT CASSPRPGGPRLSGNTIYF
TRBJ2-4 . TRBD2 TRBV11-1 TGTGCCAGCAGCTCCGGACTAGTGGACATTCAGTACTTC CASSSGLVDIQYF
TRBJ2-7 few TRBD1 TRBV15 TGTGCCACCAGCAGAGATCGGACAGGGCAGTACTTC CATSRDRTGQYF
TRBJ2-5 . TRBD2 TRBV5-1 TGCGCCAGCAGCGTTATAGCGGGAGGGCAGGGGGAAGAGTACTTC CASSVIAGGQGEEYF
TRBJ2-3 . . TRBV10-3 TGTGCCATCAGTCCAAACACAGGGCTGTCTGGGTCGGATACGCAGTATTTT CAISPNTGLSGSDTQYF
TRBJ2-3 . TRBD2 TRBV10-3 TGTGCCATCAGTGACAGGGAGGGGACGCAGTATTTT CAISDREGTQYF
TRBJ2-1 . TRBD2 TRBV11-2 TGTGCCAGCAGCAGGACTAGCGAGTACAATGAGCAGTTCTTC CASSRTSEYNEQFF
TRBJ2-7 . TRBD2 TRBV29-1 TGCAGCGTTGGACTAGCGGGTTACGAGCAGTACTTC CSVGLAGYEQYF
TRBJ2-1 . . TRBV27 TGTGCCAGCATAGCTTACAATGAGCAGTTCTTC CASIAYNEQFF
TRBJ1-2 . TRBD1 TRBV24-1 TGTGCCACCAGTGACGACAGGGTGGGGGTCTACACCTTC CATSDDRVGVYTF
TRBJ1-4 . . TRBV30 TGTGCCTGGAGTGGGATGGAGGGTGAAAAACTGTTTTTT CAWSGMEGEKLFF
TRBJ2-1 . TRBD2 TRBV3-1/TRBV3-2 TGTGCCAGCACTCGCCAGGCGGGAGGTTATAATGAGCAGTTCTTC CASTRQAGGYNEQFF
TRBJ1-2 . . TRBV6-5 TGTGCCAGCAGTTATTCGACAAGCAGGGTTTATGGCTACACCTTC CASSYSTSRVYGYTF
TRBJ1-6 . . TRBV9 TGTGCCAGCAGCGTAGATGGGGGGGGGAATTCACCCCTCCACTTT CASSVDGGGNSPLHF
TRBJ2-1 . . TRBV19 TGTGCCAGCAAGGGTGGGGGGACTTACAATGAGCAGTTCTTC CASKGGGTYNEQFF
TRBJ1-2 once TRBD1 TRBV5-5 TGTGCCAGCAGCCAGGGACAGGGGGAGGGCTACACCTTC CASSQGQGEGYTF
TRBJ2-1 . TRBD2 TRBV19 TGTGCCAGTAGCCCCAGACAGGGTAGAAGCGGGAGGGTCCCCTACAATGAGCAGTTCTTC CASSPRQGRSGRVPYNEQFF
TRBJ2-3 few TRBD1 TRBV24-1 TGTGCCACCAGTTCTGGACAGGACAATACGCAGTATTTT CATSSGQDNTQYF
TRBJ1-5 few TRBD1 TRBV27 TGTGCCAGCAGTTTATGGGGGACAGGGGGCTTTCAGCCCCAGCATTTT CASSLWGTGGFQPQHF
TRBJ2-1 . TRBD1 TRBV28 TGTGCCAGCAGGGGGACAGGGGGCTCGGATGAGCAGTTCTTC CASRGTGGSDEQFF
TRBJ2-3 . . TRBV19 TGTGCCAGTAGTATGTGTTTCGTGGAGGGGAACACAGATACGCAGTATTTT CASSMCFVEGNTDTQYF
TRBJ2-7 . TRBD2 TRBV27 TGTGCCAGCAGTTTAGCTAGCGGGGGGTCCTACGAGCAGTACTTC CASSLASGGSYEQYF
TRBJ1-4 . . TRBV25-1 TGTGCCAGCAGTGAATACTGGGGGCTGGAAAAACTGTTTTTT CASSEYWGLEKLFF
TRBJ1-2 few TRBD1 TRBV19 TGTGCCAGTAGCACTGGGACAGGCAACTATGGCTACACCTTC CASSTGTGNYGYTF
TRBJ1-3 few . TRBV28 TGTGCCAGCAGCTCCATCGGGACTCTCGGTGGGCCTGGAAACACCATATATTTT CASSSIGTLGGPGNTIYF
TRBJ2-5 . TRBD2 TRBV28 TGTGCCAGCAGTTTACGGGGGACTAGCGGGGACAAAGAGACCCAGTACTTC CASSLRGTSGDKETQYF
TRBJ1-4 . . TRBV7-2 TGTGCCAGCAGCTCCCCCCACACAACTAATGAAAAACTGTTTTTT CASSSPHTTNEKLFF
TRBJ2-7 once TRBD1 TRBV7-3 TGTGCCAGCAGCTTAACCGGGACAGAAGCCTACGAGCAGTACTTC CASSLTGTEAYEQYF
TRBJ2-3 medium-sized TRBD2 TRBV13 TGTGCCAGCAGCTTTGGGACTAGCTGGGGGGAAGATACGCAGTATTTT CASSFGTSWGEDTQYF
TRBJ1-2 . . TRBV15 TGTGCCACCAGCAGTTCCGGGATGGAGGGTGGCTACACCTTC CATSSSGMEGGYTF
TRBJ2-7 once . TRBV6-6 TGTGCCAGCGGTAAAGCGGAACCGACCTACGAGCAGTACTTC CASGKAEPTYEQYF
TRBJ2-7 . . TRBV19 TGTGCCAGTGGGGGCTGGGGGTACGACGAGCAGTACTTC CASGGWGYDEQYF
TRBJ2-5 . TRBD2 TRBV6-2/TRBV6-3 TGTGCCAGCAGTCCGGGACTAGCGTTCGAGACCCAGTACTTC CASSPGLAFETQYF
TRBJ2-7 . TRBD2 TRBV28 TGTGCCGCGGGGGGGGTACGGTACGAGCAGTACTTC CAAGGVRYEQYF
TRBJ1-2 once . TRBV12-3/TRBV12-4 TGTGCCAGCAGTGGGAGGACGGTTTATGGCTACACCTTC CASSGRTVYGYTF
TRBJ2-5 . . TRBV7-9 TGTGCCAGCACCAATGGGGGGTGGTCGGCTGAGACCCAGTACTTC CASTNGGWSAETQYF
TRBJ2-1 . TRBD2 TRBV15 TGTGCCACCAGCAGAGATTTTACGGGAGGCAATGAGCAGTTCTTC CATSRDFTGGNEQFF
TRBJ1-5 . . TRBV10-3 TGTGCCATCAGTGCGGGTAATCAGCCCCAGCATTTT CAISAGNQPQHF
TRBJ1-3 few . TRBV4-2 TGTGCCAGCAGCCAAGATCTAAGGACTCCTGGAAACACCATATATTTT CASSQDLRTPGNTIYF
TRBJ1-4 . . TRBV11-2 TGTGCCAGCAGCCCAAGGCAGGGCGATAATGAAAAACTGTTTTTT CASSPRQGDNEKLFF
TRBJ1-1 . . TRBV7-9 TGTGCCAGCAGCTTAGTCCAGACTGAAGCTTTCTTT CASSLVQTEAFF
TRBJ2-1 . TRBD2 TRBV7-6 TGTGCCAGCAGCGTAGTATCTCCGACTAGCGGGGGCCGCGAGCAGTTCTTC CASSVVSPTSGGREQFF
TRBJ2-2 . TRBD1 TRBV7-2 TGTGCCAGCAGCCTCACAGGGGGGTGGTACACCGGGGAGCTGTTTTTT CASSLTGGWYTGELFF
TRBJ2-7 . TRBD1 TRBV7-2 TGTGCCAGCAGCGAGGACAGGGCCTACGAGCAGTACTTC CASSEDRAYEQYF
TRBJ2-1 . . TRBV6-4 TGTGCCAGCAGTGACAGAACCGGGGGGCTTAATGAGCAGTTCTTC CASSDRTGGLNEQFF
TRBJ1-3 few . TRBV6-5 TGTGCCAGCAGTTACGGGCAGGGTGGAAACACCATATATTTT CASSYGQGGNTIYF
TRBJ2-7 . TRBD1 TRBV10-3 TGTGCCAGCCAGAGGGGACAGGGTTCCTACGAGCAGTACTTC CASQRGQGSYEQYF
TRBJ1-6 once . TRBV6-2/TRBV6-3 TGTGCCAGCAGTTACAGAGACAGCCATTCACCCCTCCACTTT CASSYRDSHSPLHF